Each of the 22 T cell receptor beta chains below was sequenced from the same sample in a study of shared clonotypes between healthy human individuals. The data were produced by immunoSEQ multiplex PCR, yet TCRdb's version contains in-frame clones alone and is incomplete. The sample holds more than 2 million clones; around 95% are singletons and the top ten take approximately 0.13%. Sequenced input: naive CD4+ T cells sorted from blood. Subset denoted: CD45RA+ positively selected. All receptors derive from a man between 18 and 35 years old in good health.

This clone was seen a few times. This sample includes further DNA sequences coding for the same CDR3. The chain joins TRBV30 to TRBJ1-5; D remains ambiguous. The CDR3 has 12 residues. V gave up 0 bases and J gave up 1 base, with 1 base separating them. CDR1 is GTSNPN and CDR2 is SVGIG in the germline V gene (reference sequence). CDR3 in amino acids: CAWSVSNQPQHF. For the CDR3, the DNA is TGTGCCTGGAGTGTAAGCAATCAGCCCCAGCATTTT.

V and J are TRBV10-3 and TRBJ2-3, with unresolved D. Per germline, CDR1 ENHRY and CDR2 SYGVKD. The CDR3 is made up of 13 amino acids. Trimming stripped 4 bases from V and 6 bases from J, with 11 bases between. As DNA, the CDR3 is TGTGCCATCAGTGGCAATAATCCGGATACGCAGTATTTT. Its translation is CAISGNNPDTQYF.

Comments on this clone: The sample has other DNA sequences that encode this CDR3 too. V and J are TRBV4-1 and TRBJ2-5, with D perhaps TRBD2 (5 bases). The germline V gene has CDR1 MGHRA and CDR2 YSYEKL. This CDR3 is built from 14 residues. V was shortened by 0 bases and J by 4 bases, with 9 bases between the two germline ends. The DNA for the CDR3 is TGCGCCAGCAGCCAAGATGGACGGGGAGAGACCCAGTACTTC. Translated: CASSQDGRGETQYF.

The CDR3, as DNA: TGTGCCAGCAGCTTCGGGACAGCCGGGGAGACCCAGTACTTC. It yields the protein CASSFGTAGETQYF. The chain employs TRBV9 and TRBJ2-5, with 7 bases aligning to TRBD1. This CDR3 contains 14 residues. Germline V gene sequence: CDR1 SGDLS, CDR2 YYNGEE. The V and J ends lost 4 bases and 5 bases, in that order; junction bases with no gene match: 8.

The chain recombines TRBV19 with TRBJ1-2, with TRBD1 matching over 7 bases. The J segment lost 0 bases and the V segment lost 6 bases, leaving 10 bases of the junction unmatched. This CDR3 has 16 residues. Germline loops: CDR1 LNHDA, CDR2 SQIVND (reference sequence). CDR3: CASRRRLGTANYGYTF. The CDR3, as DNA: TGTGCCAGTAGAAGAAGACTCGGGACAGCTAACTATGGCTACACCTTC.

This chain connects TRBV7-8 to TRBJ2-7, with 9 bases that match TRBD1. The CDR3 extends over 17 amino acids. Germline V gene sequence: CDR1 SGHVS, CDR2 FQNEAQ. V shed 5 bases and J 2 bases; nucleotides not matched to a gene: 13. CDR3 sequence (DNA): TGTGCCAGCAGCCCAACCTCCGGGACAGGGAATACCTACGAGCAGTACTTC. This gives the protein CASSPTSGTGNTYEQYF.

This clone was found once. The J gene is TRBJ2-1, the V gene TRBV29-1, with 9 positions matching TRBD1. The CDR3 loop spans 13 amino acids. After removal of 7 bases from V and 10 bases from J, the junction contained 11 bases not matched to a gene. Germline CDR1 reads SQVTM; CDR2 reads ANQGSEA. The CDR3 reads CSAFRDRVGEQFF. The CDR3 DNA reads TGCAGCGCCTTCCGGGACAGGGTTGGGGAGCAGTTCTTC.

This sequence joins TRBV2 and TRBJ2-2, with D unclear. The germline V gene encodes CDR1 SNHLY and CDR2 FYNNEI. Trimming took off 7 bases at V and 0 bases at J, with 9 bases between the two ends. CDR3 length: 14 amino acids. The CDR3 bases are TGTGCCAGCATCGAACCAGCGAACACCGGGGAGCTGTTTTTT. This sequence encodes CASIEPANTGELFF.

The rearrangement links TRBV5-4 to TRBJ2-5; 10 bases match TRBD1. V gave up 4 bases and J gave up 5 bases; unmatched junction bases: 8. The CDR3 loop spans 15 amino acids. The germline gives CDR1 SGHNT, CDR2 YYREEE (reference sequence). The CDR3 DNA follows: TGTGCCAGCAGCGGAACCGGGACAGGGGCCGAGACCCAGTACTTC. As protein: CASSGTGTGAETQYF.

The rearrangement joins TRBV28 to TRBJ2-1; 8 bases map to TRBD2. From germline, CDR1 is MDHEN and CDR2 SYDVKM. There are 21 residues in the CDR3. J gave up 4 bases and V 3 bases, and 23 bases lay outside the gene matches. The CDR3, as DNA: TGTGCCAGCAGTTTCTTATATTTATACGGGAGGGCCCCCGAAACGTACAATGAGCAGTTCTTC. The encoded protein is CASSFLYLYGRAPETYNEQFF.

This chain uses TRBV6-1 with TRBJ1-5; the match to TRBD1 covers 10 bases. The CDR3 extends over 17 amino acids. The germline gives CDR1 MNHNS, CDR2 SASEGT. Germline trimming cut 3 bases from V and 3 bases from J; bases unmatched to any gene: 8. The CDR3 DNA is TGTGCCAGCAGTGACTGGGACAGGGGCTCGATCAATCAGCCCCAGCATTTT. This sequence encodes CASSDWDRGSINQPQHF.

This clone was recorded only once. J is TRBJ1-6 and V is TRBV4-2; weak D call: TRBD1 (5 bases). V was pared by 5 bases and J by 7 bases, with 24 bases between. CDR1 and CDR2 (germline): LGHNA, YNFKEQ. The CDR3 has 18 residues. This chain's CDR3 is CASSARGTEGRGNSPLHF. In nucleotides, the CDR3 is TGTGCCAGCAGCGCCCGAGGAACGGAGGGACGAGGAAATTCACCCCTCCACTTT.

This rearrangement joins TRBV6-5 to TRBJ2-3, with TRBD2 matching over 8 bases. The CDR3 length is 16 residues. V dropped 2 bases and J dropped 4; count of bases not matched to a gene: 8. CDR1 is MNHEY, CDR2 SVGAGI, per germline. The CDR3 reads CASSYNPAGVADTQYF. The CDR3 nucleotides are TGTGCCAGCAGTTACAATCCAGCGGGGGTTGCAGATACGCAGTATTTT.

In regard to this clone: Other DNA variants within this sample encode the same CDR3. This rearrangement joins TRBV6-5 to TRBJ1-2; D remains unclear. CDR1 is MNHEY and CDR2 is SVGAGI in the germline V gene. Trimming removed 2 bases from V and 2 bases from J, with 6 bases in between. This CDR3 is built from 13 residues. The CDR3 DNA is TGTGCCAGCAGTTACGATGGGAACTATGGCTACACCTTC. It translates to CASSYDGNYGYTF.

V and J are TRBV6-5 and TRBJ1-6; tentatively, D is TRBD1 (5 bases). V lost 4 bases and J 5 bases, leaving 12 bases between the germline ends. The CDR3 totals 15 residues. Germline CDR1 reads MNHEY; CDR2 reads SVGAGI. The CDR3 DNA sequence: TGTGCCAGCAGTTCCCAGACAGTTAATAATTCACCCCTCCACTTT. Translation gives CASSSQTVNNSPLHF.

J is TRBJ2-1 and V is TRBV4-2; 13 bases are shared with TRBD2. Per the germline V gene, CDR1 is LGHNA and CDR2 is YNFKEQ. The CDR3 extends over 17 amino acids. V dropped 0 bases and J dropped 7; count of bases not matched to a gene: 6. The CDR3 is CASSQEATSGRFNEQFF. CDR3 DNA: TGTGCCAGCAGCCAAGAGGCGACTAGCGGGAGGTTTAATGAGCAGTTCTTC.

This clone was found once. This sequence joins TRBV21-1 and TRBJ1-1. TRBV21-1 is an annotated pseudogene. This CDR3 has 14 residues. CDR3 loop: CASSATQEQSEAFF. The CDR3 nucleotides are TGTGCCAGCAGCGCGACTCAGGAACAATCTGAAGCTTTCTTT.

The J gene is TRBJ1-5, the V gene TRBV28; 8 nucleotides agree with TRBD1. There are 14 residues in the CDR3. The germline V gene encodes CDR1 MDHEN and CDR2 SYDVKM. The V gene end was trimmed by 5 bases and the J gene end by 3 bases; junction bases not matched to a gene: 3. Here the CDR3 reads CASSGQGPNQPQHF. The CDR3 bases are TGTGCCAGCAGTGGACAGGGCCCCAATCAGCCCCAGCATTTT.

The J gene is TRBJ2-7, the V gene TRBV4-1; 9 positions agree with TRBD2. Germline lookup yields CDR1 MGHRA and CDR2 YSYEKL. The CDR3 is 15 residues long. Losses at the gene ends were 3 bases for V and 2 bases for J; bases not matched to a gene: 5. The CDR3 here is CASSHGLAGPYEQYF. The CDR3 DNA follows: TGCGCCAGCAGCCATGGCCTAGCGGGGCCCTACGAGCAGTACTTC.

The CDR3 DNA is TGCGCCAGCAGCTTGGTGACGGATAACACTGAAGCTTTCTTT. It specifies CASSLVTDNTEAFF. The chain uses TRBV5-1 and TRBJ1-1; D is uncertain. V gave up 0 bases and J gave up 2 bases, with 8 bases separating them. This CDR3 contains 14 residues. In germline, CDR1 is SGHRS, CDR2 YFSETQ.

The gene calls are TRBV10-1 and TRBJ2-7, with TRBD2 matching 11 bases. The V gene's germline CDR1 is WNHNN and CDR2 SYGVQD (reference sequence). This CDR3 has 14 residues. The V and J ends lost 5 bases and 3 bases, in that order; junction bases with no gene match: 3. CDR3 nucleotides: TGCGCCAGCAGTTCCGGGACTAGCGGCTACGAGCAGTACTTC. Translated: CASSSGTSGYEQYF.

The rearrangement joins TRBV19 to TRBJ1-1; 9 nucleotides match TRBD1. V lost 7 bases to trimming and J lost 5 bases; unmatched junction nucleotides: 8. CDR1 and CDR2 (germline): LNHDA, SQIVND (reference sequence). The CDR3 has 14 residues. The CDR3 nucleotides are TGTGCCAGTACCCCGGGACAGGGCACAACTGAAGCTTTCTTT. Translating gives CASTPGQGTTEAFF.